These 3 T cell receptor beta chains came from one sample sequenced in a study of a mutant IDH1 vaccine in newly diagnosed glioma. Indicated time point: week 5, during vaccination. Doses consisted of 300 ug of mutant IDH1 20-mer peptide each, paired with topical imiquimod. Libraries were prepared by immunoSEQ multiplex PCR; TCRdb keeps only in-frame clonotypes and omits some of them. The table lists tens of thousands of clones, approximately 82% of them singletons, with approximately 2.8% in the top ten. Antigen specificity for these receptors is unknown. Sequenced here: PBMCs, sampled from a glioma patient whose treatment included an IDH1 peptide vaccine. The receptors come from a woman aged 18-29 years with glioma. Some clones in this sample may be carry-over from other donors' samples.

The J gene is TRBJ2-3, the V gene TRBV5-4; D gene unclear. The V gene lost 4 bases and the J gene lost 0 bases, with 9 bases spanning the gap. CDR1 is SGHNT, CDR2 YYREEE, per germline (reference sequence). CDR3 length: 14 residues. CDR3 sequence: CASSPPTSTDTQYF. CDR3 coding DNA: TGTGCCAGCAGCCCCCCGACTAGCACAGATACGCAGTATTTT. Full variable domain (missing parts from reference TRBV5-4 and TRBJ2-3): ETGVTQSPTHLIKTRGQQVTLRCSSQSGHNTVSWYQQALGQGPQFIFQYYREEENGRGNFPPRFSGLQFPNYSSELNVNALELDDSALYLCASSPPTSTDTQYFGPGTRLTVL.

CDR3 region: CASSVPPAAGSDTDTQYF. The CDR3 region has the DNA TGTGCCAGCAGCGTACCCCCGGCAGCGGGCTCAGACACAGATACGCAGTATTTT. The chain links TRBV9 to TRBJ2-3; D possibly corresponds to TRBD2 (6 bases). In germline, CDR1 is SGDLS, CDR2 YYNGEE. The CDR3 runs to 18 residues. V was trimmed by 1 base and J by 2 bases, leaving 20 bases between them.

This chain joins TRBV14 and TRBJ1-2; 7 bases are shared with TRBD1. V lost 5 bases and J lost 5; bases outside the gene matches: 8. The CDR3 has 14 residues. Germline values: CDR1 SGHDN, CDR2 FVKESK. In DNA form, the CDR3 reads TGTGCCAGCAGCACTGCGGGGACAGCTTATGGCTACACCTTC. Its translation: CASSTAGTAYGYTF.